This TCR beta chain was profiled in a study of tumor and adjacent non-tumor tissue in lung cancer. Background on the study: The patients, 9 to 11 men and a few women, were roughly 31 to 85 with stage I to III disease.

TCRbeta libraries were built with three rounds of nested PCR, modified from ARM-PCR. Via MiXCR, TCRdb re-called the multiplex PCR reads, giving one row per CDR3 protein. Here the sample spans 110,000 or so distinct CDR3 sequences, 50% to 70% being singletons. This CDR3 spans 14 amino acids. No cell sorting was done before RNA was extracted from the tissue. The normal lung tissue was taken more than 3 cm from the tumor edge. Newly diagnosed lung cancer patients had thoracic surgery in China, August–late 2014, without prior chemotherapy. The sample was distant non-tumor lung tissue. J is TRBJ2-5 and V is TRBV12-3 or TRBV12-4; D is possibly TRBD1 or TRBD2 (5 bases each). The clonotype was recovered from a man in his sixties with non-small cell lung cancer. CDR3: CTGSLGEHQETQYF. DNA for the CDR3: TGTACCGGCAGTTTGGGGGAGCACCAAGAGACCCAGTACTTC.